The next 28 T cell receptor beta chains were all read from a single sample in a study of blood T cells in healthy people across ages. A second 7 to 11 cycle PCR used barcoded and J-beta primers. TCRdb redid the calling of the 5' RACE reads with MiXCR, one entry per CDR3 protein. The sample has around 1,500,000 distinct CDR3 sequences, about 43% seen once. Source material: blood. All receptors come from a woman aged 18-29 years in good health.

This clonotype turned up a few times. J is TRBJ1-2 and V is TRBV7-2; a possible D gene is TRBD1 (6 bases). V was cut by 7 bases and J by 6 bases, with 12 bases left in between. The length of the CDR3 is 12 residues. Germline V gene lookup returns CDR1 SGHTA and CDR2 FQGNSA. CDR3 DNA: TGTGCCAGCAACTGGGGGCTAAATGGCTACACCTTC. Protein: CASNWGLNGYTF.

The chain uses TRBV13 and TRBJ2-1; 8 nucleotides align to TRBD1. With V trimmed by 5 bases and J by 2 bases, 11 bases remained unmatched. This CDR3 has 17 residues. Germline V CDR1 and CDR2: PRHDT, FYEKMQ (reference sequence). The CDR3 region is CASSTSGTGETYNEQFF. Written as DNA, the CDR3 is TGTGCCAGCAGCACTTCGGGGACAGGTGAAACCTACAATGAGCAGTTCTTC.

The chain couples TRBV12-5 to TRBJ1-2; the match to TRBD1 covers 8 bases. With V trimmed by 1 base and J by 4 bases, 8 bases remained unmatched. Germline V CDR1 and CDR2: LGHNT, FRNRAP. This CDR3 has 16 residues. The CDR3 loop reads CASGLAIAGTGYGYTF. CDR3 nucleotides: TGTGCTAGTGGTTTGGCCATCGCCGGGACAGGCTATGGCTACACCTTC.

This sequence joins TRBV12-3 or TRBV12-4 and TRBJ2-1, with TRBD1 as a possible D gene (6 bases). Trimming took 3 bases from V and 0 from J, leaving 9 bases between them. The CDR3 has 15 residues. CDR3 bases: TGTGCCAGCAGTTTGTGGGGGCACTCCTACAATGAGCAGTTCTTC. Translation: CASSLWGHSYNEQFF.

The rearrangement joins TRBV27 to TRBJ2-5, with D possibly being TRBD1 (7 bases). This CDR3 region has 14 residues. Trimming removed 6 bases from V and 4 bases from J, with 15 bases in between. Looked up from germline, CDR1 is MNHEY and CDR2 is SMNVEV (reference sequence). The DNA for the CDR3 is TGTGCCAGCAGAGGGGGCCTAGCGCGAGAGACCCAGTACTTC. Amino acids: CASRGGLARETQYF.

This clonotype was detected a few times. The J gene is TRBJ1-1, the V gene TRBV11-2; TRBD1 matches at 7 bases. This CDR3 has 16 amino acids. The V gene's germline CDR1 is SGHAT and CDR2 FQNNGV. V lost 5 bases to trimming and J lost 3 bases; unmatched junction nucleotides: 12. DNA for the CDR3: TGTGCCAGCAGCATATCATACAGGGGAGAGGACACTGAAGCTTTCTTT. As protein: CASSISYRGEDTEAFF. The full variable domain, with the rest looked up from reference TRBV11-2 and TRBJ1-1, is EAGVAQSPRYKIIEKRQSVAFWCNPISGHATLYWYQQILGQGPKLLIQFQNNGVVDDSQLPKDRFSAERLKGVDSTLKIQPAKLEDSAVYLCASSISYRGEDTEAFFGQGTRLTVV.

The chain links TRBV20-1 to TRBJ2-1; 8 nucleotides align to TRBD2. Germline values: CDR1 DFQATT, CDR2 SNEGSKA (reference sequence). The CDR3 contains 12 residues. CDR3 protein: CRAKTSVNEQFF. The CDR3 nucleotides are TGCAGGGCAAAGACTAGCGTCAATGAGCAGTTCTTC.

The genes are TRBV27 and TRBJ1-2; D is ambiguous. The CDR3 is 13 amino acids. Trimming removed 5 bases from V and 4 bases from J, with 11 bases in between. From germline, CDR1 is MNHEY and CDR2 SMNVEV (reference sequence). CDR3 nucleotides: TGTGCCAGCAGTAGGGCAGACTCCTATGGCTACACCTTC. As protein: CASSRADSYGYTF.

In nucleotides, the CDR3 is TGCGCCAGCAGCCAAGATTCTAGCGGGGGGGCCGGTGAGCAGTACTTC. This translates into CASSQDSSGGAGEQYF. The chain couples TRBV4-1 to TRBJ2-5, with 12 bases lining up with TRBD2. The CDR3 covers 16 residues. CDR1 is MGHRA, CDR2 YSYEKL, per germline. V was pared by 0 bases and J by 11 bases, with 10 bases of the junction left unmatched.

The chain joins TRBV3-1 to TRBJ2-3, with D uncertain. From germline, CDR1 is LGHDT and CDR2 YNNKEL (reference sequence). V was shortened by 1 base and J by 4 bases, with 12 bases between the two germline ends. The CDR3 length is 15 residues. The CDR3 DNA reads as TGTGCCAGCAGCCAAGTAGGCGCTCAGGCAGATACGCAGTATTTT. Translating gives CASSQVGAQADTQYF.

This clonotype was observed a handful of times. This sequence joins TRBV4-1 and TRBJ1-2; D ambiguous. Per the germline V gene, CDR1 is MGHRA and CDR2 is YSYEKL. V was pared by 4 bases and J by 8 bases, with 14 bases between. The CDR3 has 13 residues. The CDR3 DNA reads as TGCGCCAGCAGCCCAATCGGCATTTCGGGCTACACCTTC. Amino acid sequence: CASSPIGISGYTF.

This clonotype showed up just once. J is TRBJ1-5 and V is TRBV4-1; D is unclear. CDR1 MGHRA and CDR2 YSYEKL come from the germline V gene. The CDR3 runs to 15 residues. The V and J ends lost 0 bases and 3 bases respectively, with 9 bases between them. CDR3 amino acids: CASSQDLGINQPQHF. Written as DNA, the CDR3 is TGCGCCAGCAGCCAAGATTTGGGGATCAATCAGCCCCAGCATTTT.

Only a few counts were recorded for this clonotype. The gene calls are TRBV3-1 and TRBJ2-1, with 14 bases lining up with TRBD2. There are 16 residues in the CDR3. Losses at the gene ends were 4 bases for V and 7 bases for J; bases not matched to a gene: 6. Germline V gives CDR1 LGHDT, CDR2 YNNKEL (reference sequence). The CDR3 here is CASSLPGLAGENEQFF. CDR3 coding DNA: TGTGCCAGCAGCCTCCCGGGACTAGCGGGGGAGAATGAGCAGTTCTTC.

This rearrangement joins TRBV6-6 to TRBJ2-5; TRBD1 matches at 9 bases. The germline CDR1 and CDR2 sequences are MNHNY and SVGAGI (reference sequence). Trimming at V came to 5 bases and at J to 5 bases, leaving 12 bases not matched to a gene. This CDR3 has 16 amino acids. This CDR3 is CASSKPGTGKLETQYF. The CDR3 DNA sequence: TGTGCCAGCAGTAAACCCGGGACAGGGAAATTGGAGACCCAGTACTTC.

V gene TRBV6-1 combines with J gene TRBJ1-6; possibly TRBD1 for D (6 bases). CDR3 length: 16 residues. Trimming left V 6 bases short and J 9 bases short, with 21 bases between. From germline, CDR1 is MNHNS and CDR2 SASEGT. The CDR3 sequence is CASRGAGELARSPLHF. The CDR3, as DNA: TGTGCCAGCAGGGGGGCAGGGGAGCTTGCGCGTTCACCCCTCCACTTT.

The V gene is TRBV7-9, the J gene TRBJ1-4; no definite D call. This CDR3 is built from 15 residues. Per germline, CDR1 SEHNR and CDR2 FQNEAQ (reference sequence). The germline V and J ends were trimmed by 3 bases and 5 bases, with 13 bases remaining between them. CDR3 in DNA: TGTGCCAGCAGCTTGGGGTCATGGTCCAATGAAAAACTGTTTTTT. Protein product: CASSLGSWSNEKLFF.

The V and J genes are TRBV29-1 and TRBJ2-2; no definite D call. Germline V gives CDR1 SQVTM, CDR2 ANQGSEA. V gave up 3 bases and J gave up 0 bases, with 5 bases separating them. The CDR3 extends over 13 amino acids. The CDR3 reads CSVDGPNTGELFF. For the CDR3, the DNA is TGCAGCGTTGATGGCCCGAACACCGGGGAGCTGTTTTTT.

This clonotype has just a few counts. The chain has TRBV20-1 and TRBJ1-6, with 7 bases matching TRBD1. The V gene end was trimmed by 6 bases and the J gene end by 7 bases; junction bases not matched to a gene: 9. The CDR3 loop spans 14 amino acids. The germline V gene has CDR1 DFQATT and CDR2 SNEGSKA (reference sequence). CDR3 DNA: TGCAGTGCCCCTGGGAGCAGGGGGAATTCACCCCTCCACTTT. The encoded protein is CSAPGSRGNSPLHF.

J is TRBJ2-1 and V is TRBV20-1, with 8 bases identical to TRBD2. Germline CDR1 reads DFQATT; CDR2 reads SNEGSKA (reference sequence). This CDR3 comprises 14 residues. Trimming cost V 6 bases and J 2 bases; bases outside gene matches: 6. The CDR3 DNA sequence: TGCAGTGCCCGTAGCGGGACAACCTACAATGAGCAGTTCTTC. It yields the protein CSARSGTTYNEQFF.

In this sample, this clonotype turned up a few times. The V gene is TRBV9, the J gene TRBJ2-3, with TRBD2 identical over 9 bases. The germline gives CDR1 SGDLS, CDR2 YYNGEE. The CDR3 consists of 18 residues. After removal of 3 bases from V and 2 bases from J, the junction contained 13 bases not matched to a gene. The CDR3 region has the DNA TGTGCCAGCAGCGACACCGGGTCAGCGGGGGGCTTCACAGATACGCAGTATTTT. Protein product: CASSDTGSAGGFTDTQYF.

The rearrangement links TRBV20-1 to TRBJ2-1; TRBD2 matches at 8 bases. This CDR3 spans 15 amino acids. J gave up 7 bases and V 1 base, and 9 bases lay outside the gene matches. CDR1 is DFQATT, CDR2 SNEGSKA, per germline (reference sequence). The DNA of the CDR3 is TGCAGTGCTAGAGGACCAGCGGGAGTGTATAATGAGCAGTTCTTC. It translates to CSARGPAGVYNEQFF.

Regarding this clonotype: At one of its ends the junction is not consistent with the germline gene, which may arise from a read error. The chain employs TRBV12-3 or TRBV12-4 and TRBJ1-3; D remains unclear. The length of the CDR3 is 13 residues. As DNA, the CDR3 is TGTGCCAGCAGTGTGGGAGGGTCAAACGCCATATATTTT. Protein sequence: CASSVGGSNAIYF.

The rearrangement uses TRBV20-1 and TRBJ2-1, with TRBD2 matching over 9 bases. Germline CDR1 DFQATT, CDR2 SNEGSKA (reference sequence). The CDR3 consists of 15 residues. Losses at the gene ends were 0 bases for V and 7 bases for J; bases not matched to a gene: 7. The CDR3 bases are TGCAGTGCTAGAGATGGGCCAGCGGGAGGAAATGAGCAGTTCTTC. Protein: CSARDGPAGGNEQFF.

There are a few counts of this clonotype. The genes are TRBV7-9 and TRBJ1-2, with 9 bases lining up with TRBD1. The CDR3 is 14 amino acids. V shed 6 bases, J shed 4 bases, and the junction held 6 bases outside the gene matches. The germline V gene has CDR1 SEHNR and CDR2 FQNEAQ (reference sequence). The CDR3 spells CASRPTGGTYGYTF. The CDR3 region has the DNA TGTGCCAGCAGACCTACAGGGGGCACCTATGGCTACACCTTC.

The table lists this clonotype with a few counts. This chain uses TRBV29-1 with TRBJ1-2; 7 bases fit TRBD1. There are 12 residues in the CDR3. J lost 6 bases, V lost 7 bases, and 8 bases had no gene match. CDR1 is SQVTM, CDR2 ANQGSEA, per germline. In DNA, the CDR3 is TGCAGCGATGTTAGGGGGCTGAATGGCTACACCTTC. Its translation: CSDVRGLNGYTF.

The CDR3 bases are TGTGCCAGCAGTCCCTACCCGACAGGGGATGAAGCTTTCTTT. It yields the protein CASSPYPTGDEAFF. The chain recombines TRBV6-5 with TRBJ1-1, with 8 bases aligning to TRBD1. The junction had 9 bases not matched to a gene; V was cut back by 5 bases and J by 7 bases. Germline V gives CDR1 MNHEY, CDR2 SVGAGI. The CDR3 has 14 residues.

This clonotype was observed a handful of times. A read error is possible here, since a much larger clone lies one base away. The chain combines TRBV6-5 with TRBJ2-1, with TRBD2 matching 11 bases. The CDR3 is made up of 18 amino acids. V dropped 6 bases and J dropped 0; count of bases not matched to a gene: 10. The germline V gene has CDR1 MNHEY and CDR2 SVGAGI. CDR3 nucleotides: TGTGCCAGCAGGCCCCTAGCGGGGGGCTGGAGCTCCTACAATGAGCAGTTCTTC. Translation gives CASRPLAGGWSSYNEQFF.

The rearrangement joins TRBV20-1 to TRBJ2-3, with D unclear. Trimming pared 1 base from V and 0 bases from J, leaving 8 bases between. Germline V lookup: CDR1 DFQATT, CDR2 SNEGSKA (reference sequence). This CDR3 contains 14 residues. The CDR3 DNA follows: TGCAGTGCTAGAGTTCTAGAGAGCACAGATACGCAGTATTTT. It specifies CSARVLESTDTQYF.